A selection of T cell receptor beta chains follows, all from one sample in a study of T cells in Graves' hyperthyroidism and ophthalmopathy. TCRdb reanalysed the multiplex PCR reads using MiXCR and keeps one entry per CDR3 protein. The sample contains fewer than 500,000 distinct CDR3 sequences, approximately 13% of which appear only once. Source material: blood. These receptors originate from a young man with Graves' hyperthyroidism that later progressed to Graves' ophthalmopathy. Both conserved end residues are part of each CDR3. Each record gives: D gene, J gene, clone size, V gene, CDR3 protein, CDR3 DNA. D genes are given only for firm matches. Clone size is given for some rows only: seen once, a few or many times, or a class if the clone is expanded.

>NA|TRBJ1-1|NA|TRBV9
CASSVGRGHTEAFF
TGTGCCAGCAGCGTAGGAAGGGGTCACACTGAAGCTTTCTTT
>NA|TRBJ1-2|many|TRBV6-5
CASSYWWGGYGYTF
TGTGCCAGCAGTTACTGGTGGGGGGGCTATGGCTACACCTTC
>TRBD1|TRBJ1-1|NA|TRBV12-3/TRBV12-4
CASSPTGGFGTEAFF
TGTGCCAGCAGCCCTACAGGGGGCTTCGGCACTGAAGCTTTCTTT
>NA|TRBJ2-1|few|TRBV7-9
CASSLAGLEQFF
TGTGCCAGCAGCTTAGCCGGGCTGGAGCAGTTCTTC
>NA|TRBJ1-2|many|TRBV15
CATSRGAPGQGYTF
TGTGCCACCAGCAGAGGCGCCCCGGGGCAGGGCTACACCTTC
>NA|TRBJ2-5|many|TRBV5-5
CASSRQGGKETQYF
TGTGCCAGCAGCCGACAGGGAGGGAAAGAGACCCAGTACTTC
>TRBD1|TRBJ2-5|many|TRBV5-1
CASSSSGQGLGETQYF
TGCGCCAGCAGCAGTAGCGGACAGGGTCTGGGGGAGACCCAGTACTTC
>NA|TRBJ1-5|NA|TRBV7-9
CASRGEGNQPQHF
TGTGCCAGCCGCGGCGAGGGAAATCAGCCCCAGCATTTT
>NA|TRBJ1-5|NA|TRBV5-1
CASSPGGGPQHF
TGCGCCAGCAGCCCTGGGGGAGGGCCCCAGCATTTT
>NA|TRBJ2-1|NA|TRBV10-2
CASRTGGGLYNEQFF
TGCGCCAGCAGGACTGGCGGGGGCCTCTACAATGAGCAGTTCTTC
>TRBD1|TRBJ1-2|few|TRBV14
CASRQTGGYGYTF
TGTGCCAGCAGGCAAACAGGGGGCTATGGCTACACCTTC
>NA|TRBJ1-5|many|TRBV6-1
CASSESMTDGNQPQHF
TGTGCCAGCAGTGAATCCATGACTGACGGGAATCAGCCCCAGCATTTT
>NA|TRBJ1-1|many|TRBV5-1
CASSLSRTEAFF
TGCGCCAGCAGCTTGTCCCGGACTGAAGCTTTCTTT
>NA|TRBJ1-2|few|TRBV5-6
CASSYYGYTF
TGTGCCAGCAGCTACTATGGCTACACCTTC
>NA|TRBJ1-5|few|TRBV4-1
CASSQGGTPIHQPQHF
TGCGCCAGCAGCCAAGGGGGAACACCCATTCATCAGCCCCAGCATTTT
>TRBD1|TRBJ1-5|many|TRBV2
CASSVQGDNQPQHF
TGTGCCAGCAGTGTACAGGGGGACAATCAGCCCCAGCATTTT
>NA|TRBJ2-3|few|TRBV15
CATSKGTDTQYF
TGTGCCACCAGCAAAGGCACAGATACGCAGTATTTT
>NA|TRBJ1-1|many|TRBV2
CASSDPGDGTEAFF
TGTGCCAGCAGTGACCCGGGGGATGGCACTGAAGCTTTCTTT
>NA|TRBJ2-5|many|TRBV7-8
CASNLGGAMETQYF
TGTGCCAGCAACCTAGGCGGGGCGATGGAGACCCAGTACTTC
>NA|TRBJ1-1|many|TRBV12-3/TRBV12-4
CASSALPGFTEAFF
TGTGCCAGCAGTGCGTTACCGGGGTTCACTGAAGCTTTCTTT
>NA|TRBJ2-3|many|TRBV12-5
CASGLNRASTDTQYF
TGTGCTAGTGGCCTCAACAGGGCTTCCACAGATACGCAGTATTTT
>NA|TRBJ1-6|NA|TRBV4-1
CASSQVVYNSPLHF
TGCGCCAGCAGCCAAGTCGTCTATAATTCACCCCTCCACTTT
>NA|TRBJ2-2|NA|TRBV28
CASRGHLNTGALFF
TGTGCCAGCAGGGGACACCTGAACACCGGGGCGCTGTTTTTT
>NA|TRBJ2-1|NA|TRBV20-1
CSVAGTHLLSEQFF
TGCAGTGTCGCCGGGACCCATCTTTTGAGTGAGCAGTTCTTC
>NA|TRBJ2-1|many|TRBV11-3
CASSLVRTGIDEQFF
TGTGCCAGCAGCTTAGTTCGAACAGGTATTGATGAGCAGTTCTTC
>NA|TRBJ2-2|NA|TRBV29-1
CSAPGNTGELFF
TGCAGCGCCCCGGGGAACACCGGGGAGCTGTTTTTT
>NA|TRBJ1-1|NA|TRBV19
CASSRNDGMNTEAFF
TGTGCCAGTAGTAGGAACGACGGCATGAACACTGAAGCTTTCTTT